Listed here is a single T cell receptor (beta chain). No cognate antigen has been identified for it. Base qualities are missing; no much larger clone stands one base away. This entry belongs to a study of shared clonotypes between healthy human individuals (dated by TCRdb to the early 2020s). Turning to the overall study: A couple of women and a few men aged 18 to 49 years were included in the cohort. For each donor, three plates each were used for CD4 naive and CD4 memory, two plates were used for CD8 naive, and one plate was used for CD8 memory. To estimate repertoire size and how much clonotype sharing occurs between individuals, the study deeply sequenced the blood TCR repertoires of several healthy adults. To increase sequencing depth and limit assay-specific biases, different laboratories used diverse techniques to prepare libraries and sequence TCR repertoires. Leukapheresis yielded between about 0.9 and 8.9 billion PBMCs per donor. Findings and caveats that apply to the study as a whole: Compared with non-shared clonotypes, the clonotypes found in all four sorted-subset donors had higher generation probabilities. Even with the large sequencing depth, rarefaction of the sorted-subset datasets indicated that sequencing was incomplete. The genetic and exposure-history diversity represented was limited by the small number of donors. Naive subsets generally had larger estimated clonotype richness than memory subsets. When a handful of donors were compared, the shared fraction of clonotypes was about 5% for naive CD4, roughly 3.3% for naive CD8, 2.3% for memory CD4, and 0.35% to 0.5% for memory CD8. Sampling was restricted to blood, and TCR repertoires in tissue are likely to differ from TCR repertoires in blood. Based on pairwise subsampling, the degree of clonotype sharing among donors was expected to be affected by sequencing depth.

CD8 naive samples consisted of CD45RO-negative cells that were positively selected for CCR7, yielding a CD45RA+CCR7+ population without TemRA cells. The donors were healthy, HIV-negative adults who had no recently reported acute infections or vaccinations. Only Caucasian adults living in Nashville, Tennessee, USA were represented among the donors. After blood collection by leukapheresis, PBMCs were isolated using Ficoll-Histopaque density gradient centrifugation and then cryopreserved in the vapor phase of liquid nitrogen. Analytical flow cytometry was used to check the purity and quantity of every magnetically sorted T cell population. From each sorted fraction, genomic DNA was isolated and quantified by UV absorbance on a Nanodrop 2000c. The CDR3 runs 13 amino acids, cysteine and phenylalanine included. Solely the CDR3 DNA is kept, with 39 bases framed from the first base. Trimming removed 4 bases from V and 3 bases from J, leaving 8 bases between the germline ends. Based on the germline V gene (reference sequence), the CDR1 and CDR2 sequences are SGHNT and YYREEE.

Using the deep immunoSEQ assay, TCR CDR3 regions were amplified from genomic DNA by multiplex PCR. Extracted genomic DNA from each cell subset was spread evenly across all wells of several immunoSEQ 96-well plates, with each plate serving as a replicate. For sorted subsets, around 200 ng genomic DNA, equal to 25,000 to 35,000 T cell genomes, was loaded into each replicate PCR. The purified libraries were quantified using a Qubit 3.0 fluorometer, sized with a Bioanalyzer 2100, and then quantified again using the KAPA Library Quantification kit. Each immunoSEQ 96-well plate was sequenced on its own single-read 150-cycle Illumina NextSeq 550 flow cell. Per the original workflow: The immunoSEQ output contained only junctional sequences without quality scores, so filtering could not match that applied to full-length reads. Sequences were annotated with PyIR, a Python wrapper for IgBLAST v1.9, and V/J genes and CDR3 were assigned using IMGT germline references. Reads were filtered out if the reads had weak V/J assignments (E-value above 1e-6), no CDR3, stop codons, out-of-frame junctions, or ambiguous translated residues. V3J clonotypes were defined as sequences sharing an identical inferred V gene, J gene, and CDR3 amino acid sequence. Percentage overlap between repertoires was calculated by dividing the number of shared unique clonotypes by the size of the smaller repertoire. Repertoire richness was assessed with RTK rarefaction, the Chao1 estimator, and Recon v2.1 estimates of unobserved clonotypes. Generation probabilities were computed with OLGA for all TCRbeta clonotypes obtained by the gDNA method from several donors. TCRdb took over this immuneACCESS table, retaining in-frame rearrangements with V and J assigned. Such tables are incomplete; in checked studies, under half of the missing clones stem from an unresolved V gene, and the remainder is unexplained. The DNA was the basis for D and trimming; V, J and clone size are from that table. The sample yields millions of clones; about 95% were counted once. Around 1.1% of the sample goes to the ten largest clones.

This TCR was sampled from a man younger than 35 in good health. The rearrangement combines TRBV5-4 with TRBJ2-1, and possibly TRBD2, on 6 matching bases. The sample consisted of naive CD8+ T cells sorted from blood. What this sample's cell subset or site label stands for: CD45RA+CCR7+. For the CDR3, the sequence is CASSEGLYNEQFF. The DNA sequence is TGTGCCAGCAGCGAGGGACTCTACAATGAGCAGTTCTTC.